This is a list of T cell receptor beta chains from one sample in a study of beta chain features in type 1 diabetes. Libraries were prepared by immunoSEQ multiplex PCR; TCRdb keeps only in-frame clonotypes and omits some of them. The table has hundreds of thousands of clones, around 15% seen once; the top ten hold less than 0.04%. Input material: naive CD4+ T cells from blood. The receptor source for this set is a man between 18 and 29 years old with type 1 diabetes. Both conserved end residues are part of each CDR3. A D gene is named only where the DNA matches it firmly. Part of the rows lack a size; the others show once, few, many or a class for expanded clones.

size | length | J | V | D | CDR3 | DNA
NA | 16 | TRBJ2-3 | TRBV4-1 | TRBD2 | CASSQVTSGSTDTQYF | TGCGCCAGCAGCCAGGTGACTAGCGGAAGCACAGATACGCAGTATTTT
NA | 12 | TRBJ2-3 | TRBV7-2 | NA | CASSLWTDTQYF | TGTGCCAGCAGCTTATGGACAGATACGCAGTATTTT
few | 16 | TRBJ2-5 | TRBV28 | TRBD1 | CASSIPGQGPGGTQYF | TGTGCCAGCAGTATCCCGGGACAGGGGCCCGGGGGGACCCAGTACTTC
few | 15 | TRBJ2-2 | TRBV30 | TRBD1 | CAWSATGGYTGELFF | TGTGCCTGGAGTGCGACAGGGGGGTACACCGGGGAGCTGTTTTTT
NA | 15 | TRBJ1-4 | TRBV5-1 | NA | CASSTQGSENEKLFF | TGCGCCAGCAGCACCCAAGGTTCGGAGAATGAAAAACTGTTTTTT
few | 15 | TRBJ2-2 | TRBV10-3 | NA | CAISSGYGSTGELFF | TGTGCCATCAGTTCCGGTTATGGCAGCACCGGGGAGCTGTTTTTT
few | 15 | TRBJ2-1 | TRBV6-4 | TRBD2 | CASALAGSSYNEQFF | TGTGCCAGCGCGCTAGCGGGAAGCTCCTACAATGAGCAGTTCTTC
few | 17 | TRBJ2-1 | TRBV4-2 | TRBD1 | CASSQETGTGNYNEQFF | TGTGCCAGCAGCCAAGAGACCGGGACAGGGAACTACAATGAGCAGTTCTTC
few | 13 | TRBJ2-7 | TRBV30 | NA | CAWSDPGTDEQYF | TGTGCCTGGAGTGACCCAGGCACGGACGAGCAGTACTTC
NA | 10 | TRBJ1-2 | TRBV2 | NA | CARGGYGYTF | TGTGCCAGAGGGGGATATGGCTACACCTTC
NA | 15 | TRBJ2-1 | TRBV9 | NA | CASRGGASSYNEQFF | TGTGCCAGCAGGGGCGGGGCGAGCTCCTACAATGAGCAGTTCTTC
few | 15 | TRBJ2-1 | TRBV19 | TRBD1 | CASSTGTAAYNEQFF | TGTGCCAGTAGTACGGGGACAGCTGCCTACAATGAGCAGTTCTTC
NA | 14 | TRBJ1-4 | TRBV29-1 | TRBD1 | CSVDETGANEKLFF | TGCAGCGTGGATGAGACAGGGGCTAATGAAAAACTGTTTTTT
NA | 12 | TRBJ1-1 | TRBV6-5 | NA | CASSGWDTEAFF | TGTGCCAGCAGTGGCTGGGACACTGAAGCTTTCTTT
NA | 12 | TRBJ2-7 | TRBV29-1 | NA | CSVEQGSYEQYF | TGCAGCGTTGAGCAGGGATCCTACGAGCAGTACTTC
NA | 16 | TRBJ2-4 | TRBV9 | NA | CASSMEGTSSGNIQYF | TGTGCCAGCAGCATGGAAGGTACTAGCTCTGGAAACATTCAGTACTTC